The 18 T cell receptor beta chains below all came from one sample that was sequenced in a study of blood T cells in healthy people across ages. With a J-beta primer mix and a sample-barcoded 5' primer, a second PCR ran roughly 6 to 11 cycles. TCRdb reanalysed the 5' RACE reads using MiXCR and keeps one entry per CDR3 protein. The repertoire holds about 1.6 million distinct CDR3 sequences, around 35% seen once, with approximately 10% in the top ten. The sample comprised blood. Receptor source: a woman in her thirties in good health.

This clonotype came up a few times. The junction shows a germline mismatch at one end, possibly a read error. The rearrangement uses TRBV7-3 and TRBJ1-2, with D perhaps matching TRBD1 (5 bases). This CDR3 has 15 residues. Germline V gene lookup returns CDR1 SGHTA and CDR2 FQGTGA. The chain's CDR3 is CASSLKGRTDAGYTF. In DNA, the CDR3 is TGTGCCAGTAGCTTAAAGGGGCGCACGGATGCGGGCTACACCTTC.

This clonotype appeared many times. The V gene is TRBV5-1, the J gene TRBJ2-1, with TRBD1 matching 7 bases. The CDR3 spans 14 residues. Trimming at V came to 1 base and at J to 6 bases, leaving 4 bases not matched to a gene. The V gene's germline CDR1 is SGHRS and CDR2 YFSETQ. CDR3 sequence (DNA): TGCGCCAGCAGCTTGAACAGGGGAAGCAATGAGCAGTTCTTC. This codes for CASSLNRGSNEQFF.

In its sample, this clonotype was seen a few times. The rearrangement links TRBV27 to TRBJ2-7, with 9 bases fitting TRBD2. The ends lost 5 bases at V and 4 bases at J; junction bases unmatched: 6. The CDR3 loop spans 14 amino acids. Germline V gives CDR1 MNHEY, CDR2 SMNVEV (reference sequence). The CDR3 DNA reads as TGTGCCAGCAGTATACTAGCGGGTCCTTACGAGCAGTACTTC. This gives the protein CASSILAGPYEQYF.

V is TRBV9 and J is TRBJ2-5, with 8 nucleotides matching TRBD1. This CDR3 spans 17 amino acids. V gave up 3 bases and J gave up 2 bases; unmatched junction bases: 12. CDR1 SGDLS and CDR2 YYNGEE come from the germline V gene. CDR3 sequence: CASSAGAGTGPQETQYF. In DNA form, the CDR3 reads TGTGCCAGCAGCGCGGGGGCTGGGACAGGACCTCAAGAGACCCAGTACTTC.

The chain recombines TRBV3-1 with TRBJ2-1; D remains unclear. Trimming removed 4 bases at V and 6 bases at J, with 7 bases between. Germline V gene lookup returns CDR1 LGHDT and CDR2 YNNKEL (reference sequence). This CDR3 is built from 12 residues. CDR3 DNA sequence: TGTGCCAGCAGCCGAATGGCCAATGAGCAGTTCTTC. This encodes CASSRMANEQFF.

This clonotype was observed at least ten times. The V call is TRBV20-1, the J call TRBJ2-7; 7 bases agree with TRBD1. From germline, CDR1 is DFQATT and CDR2 SNEGSKA (reference sequence). The CDR3 loop spans 12 amino acids. J was trimmed by 3 bases and V by 2 bases; bases with no gene match: 1. CDR3: CSARRQGYEQYF. The DNA of the CDR3 is TGCAGTGCTAGACGACAGGGCTACGAGCAGTACTTC.

This rearrangement joins TRBV29-1 to TRBJ1-1, with D maybe TRBD1 (6 bases). Germline loops: CDR1 SQVTM, CDR2 ANQGSEA. This CDR3 is 15 amino acids long. The ends were cut back, 3 bases at V and 1 base at J, with 15 bases in the middle. The DNA for the CDR3 is TGCAGCGTTGACCAAACGCAGGGGTCGAACACTGAAGCTTTCTTT. This codes for CSVDQTQGSNTEAFF.

This chain joins TRBV28 and TRBJ1-3; no clear D. V gave up 4 bases and J gave up 0 bases, with 10 bases separating them. The CDR3 runs to 15 residues. Per the germline V gene, CDR1 is MDHEN and CDR2 is SYDVKM. The CDR3: CASSSGRFSGNTIYF. The CDR3 nucleotides read TGTGCCAGCAGTTCCGGACGGTTCTCTGGAAACACCATATATTTT.

The chain recombines TRBV12-3 or TRBV12-4 with TRBJ2-5; D possibly corresponds to TRBD2 (6 bases). This CDR3 has 14 amino acids. The V end was cut by 5 bases, the J end by 5 bases, with 15 bases between. CDR3 in DNA: TGTGCCAGCAGTCCCGGGACTTTTGGGGAGACCCAGTACTTC. Translated, it gives CASSPGTFGETQYF.

V and J are TRBV20-1 and TRBJ1-1, with 9 bases matching TRBD1. The CDR3 totals 17 residues. The V gene end was trimmed by 6 bases and the J gene end by 6 bases; junction bases not matched to a gene: 20. The germline V gene has CDR1 DFQATT and CDR2 SNEGSKA (reference sequence). Here the CDR3 reads CSAEGQGLSKVVPEAFF. CDR3 coding DNA: TGCAGTGCGGAGGGACAGGGTCTCTCAAAGGTGGTCCCTGAAGCTTTCTTT.

V gene TRBV6-6 combines with J gene TRBJ1-2; 8 bases line up with TRBD1. Germline CDR1 MNHNY, CDR2 SVGAGI (reference sequence). The CDR3 spans 15 residues. Germline trimming cut 4 bases from V and 8 bases from J; bases unmatched to any gene: 12. As DNA, the CDR3 is TGTGCCAGCAGTTCCTACCCGACAGGGGCTAAGGGCTACACCTTC. It yields the protein CASSSYPTGAKGYTF.

This chain connects TRBV20-1 to TRBJ2-1; D uncertain. The germline V gene has CDR1 DFQATT and CDR2 SNEGSKA (reference sequence). V was shortened by 4 bases and J by 0 bases, with 10 bases between the two germline ends. This CDR3 region has 14 residues. The CDR3 coding sequence is TGCAGTGCTAAAGGCCTACTCTCCTACAATGAGCAGTTCTTC. Translated, it gives CSAKGLLSYNEQFF.

This clonotype turned up a few times. The chain links TRBV27 to TRBJ1-5, with D perhaps TRBD1 (5 bases). With 5 bases removed from V and 2 bases from J, the gap between germline ends came to 13 bases. This CDR3 spans 15 amino acids. Per the germline V gene, CDR1 is MNHEY and CDR2 is SMNVEV (reference sequence). Here the CDR3 DNA reads TGTGCCAGCAGTGGGGGTTCTCTCGGCAATCAGCCCCAGCATTTT. This translates into CASSGGSLGNQPQHF.

The chain joins TRBV7-9 to TRBJ1-4; a weak D match, TRBD1 (5 bases). The CDR3 is made up of 13 amino acids. CDR1 and CDR2 (germline): SEHNR, FQNEAQ (reference sequence). V was shortened by 5 bases and J by 6 bases, with 10 bases between the two germline ends. The CDR3 region is CASSTRDDEKLFF. CDR3 nucleotides: TGTGCCAGCAGCACTCGGGACGATGAAAAACTGTTTTTT.

CDR3 region: CASSPTGAKDTQYF. The CDR3 nucleotides read TGTGCCAGCAGCCCGACGGGGGCCAAAGATACGCAGTATTTT. This chain connects TRBV12-3 or TRBV12-4 to TRBJ2-3; D tentatively reads TRBD1 or TRBD2 (6 bases each). This CDR3 spans 14 amino acids. The V gene lost 6 bases and the J gene lost 5 bases, with 15 bases spanning the gap.

This clonotype was seen only a few times. The chain couples TRBV20-1 to TRBJ2-7; TRBD2 aligns across 8 bases. This CDR3 region has 15 residues. Germline V gives CDR1 DFQATT, CDR2 SNEGSKA (reference sequence). V shed 3 bases, J shed 3 bases, and the junction held 10 bases outside the gene matches. The CDR3 DNA reads TGCAGTGCTAGCAAGTTGTTAGCGGGGATCTACGAGCAGTACTTC. Protein product: CSASKLLAGIYEQYF.

This clonotype appeared many times. The chain carries TRBV20-1 and TRBJ2-1, with 8 positions matching TRBD1. This CDR3 comprises 16 residues. Per the germline V gene, CDR1 is DFQATT and CDR2 is SNEGSKA (reference sequence). The CDR3 bases are TGCAGCGCAACGACAGGGGAAGGCGGGACCTACAATGAGCAGTTCTTC. It codes for CSATTGEGGTYNEQFF.

The gene calls are TRBV20-1 and TRBJ1-2; D is perhaps TRBD1 (5 bases). V gave up 3 bases and J gave up 9 bases, with 14 bases separating them. In germline, CDR1 is DFQATT, CDR2 SNEGSKA (reference sequence). The CDR3 length is 12 residues. DNA for the CDR3: TGCAGTGCTAGTTATCAGGGATGGAGCTACACCTTC. Its translation is CSASYQGWSYTF.